The 31 T cell receptor beta chains below all came from one sample that was sequenced in a study of blood T cell repertoires in COVID-19. The method was immunoSEQ multiplex PCR; TCRdb's version includes in-frame clones alone and lacks a portion of them. The sample holds about 190,000 clones; around 80% are singletons and the top ten take roughly 13%. Material for sequencing was peripheral blood. Receptors originate from a man between 45 and 60 years old who had recovered from COVID-19.

This rearrangement joins TRBV27 to TRBJ2-7, with 12 bases fitting TRBD1. The CDR3 contains 15 residues. CDR1 MNHEY and CDR2 SMNVEV come from the germline V gene (reference sequence). V shed 2 bases, J shed 5 bases, and the junction held 4 bases outside the gene matches. CDR3 bases: TGTGCCAGCAGTTTAGGGACAGGGGGCAGGAACGAGCAGTACTTC. It translates to CASSLGTGGRNEQYF.

CDR3 residues: CASSHGTDSGELFF. As DNA, the CDR3 is TGTGCCAGCTCCCACGGGACAGATTCCGGGGAGCTGTTTTTT. The chain couples TRBV18 to TRBJ2-2; TRBD1 matches 7 bases. The germline CDR1 and CDR2 sequences are KGHSH and LQKENI. Germline trimming cut 6 bases from V and 6 bases from J; bases unmatched to any gene: 7. The CDR3 spans 14 residues. Full variable domain (remainder filled in from reference TRBV18 and TRBJ2-2): NAGVMQNPRHLVRRRGQEARLRCSPMKGHSHVYWYRQLPEEGLKFMVYLQKENIIDESGMPKERFSAEFPKEGPSILRIQQVVRGDSAAYFCASSHGTDSGELFFGEGSRLTVL.

V and J are TRBV5-4 and TRBJ2-1; 8 bases agree with TRBD2. With V trimmed by 4 bases and J by 0 bases, 6 bases remained unmatched. The CDR3 loop spans 16 amino acids. CDR1 is SGHNT, CDR2 YYREEE, per germline (reference sequence). The CDR3 sequence: CASSGERGSSYNEQFF. CDR3 bases: TGTGCCAGCAGCGGGGAGCGGGGGAGCTCCTACAATGAGCAGTTCTTC.

The rearrangement joins TRBV5-6 to TRBJ1-2, with 8 bases matching TRBD1. The V gene's germline CDR1 is SGHDT and CDR2 YYEEEE. The V gene end was trimmed by 4 bases and the J gene end by 4 bases; junction bases not matched to a gene: 6. The CDR3 contains 14 residues. The CDR3 DNA reads as TGTGCCAGCAGCCGCGACAGGGGAGGCTATGGCTACACCTTC. It encodes CASSRDRGGYGYTF.

This chain links TRBV29-1 with TRBJ1-4, with D possibly TRBD1 on 6 matching bases. The CDR3 length is 14 residues. Trimming shortened V by 4 bases and J by 8 bases, and 17 bases separated the two germline ends. Germline lookup yields CDR1 SQVTM and CDR2 ANQGSEA. The CDR3 loop is CSVVSGGAGEKLFF. CDR3 in DNA: TGCAGCGTTGTTTCGGGGGGCGCGGGGGAAAAACTGTTTTTT. The full variable domain, its missing parts supplied by reference TRBV29-1 and TRBJ1-4, is SAVISQKPSRDICQRGTSLTIQCQVDSQVTMMFWYRQQPGQSLTLIATANQGSEATYESGFVIDKFPISRPNLTFSTLTVSNMSPEDSSIYLCSVVSGGAGEKLFFGSGTQLSVL.

The rearrangement joins TRBV6-4 to TRBJ2-1; 8 bases are shared with TRBD1. The length of the CDR3 is 16 residues. CDR1 is MRHNA and CDR2 is SNTAGT in the germline V gene. The ends lost 0 bases at V and 2 bases at J; junction bases unmatched: 3. CDR3 protein: CASSDSSGGPYNEQFF. The CDR3 DNA sequence: TGTGCCAGCAGTGACTCGTCAGGGGGCCCCTACAATGAGCAGTTCTTC.

This chain joins TRBV27 and TRBJ2-7; 10 bases match TRBD1. This CDR3 has 17 amino acids. Unmatched junction bases numbered 13, after V lost 6 bases and J lost 2 bases. Germline V gene lookup returns CDR1 MNHEY and CDR2 SMNVEV (reference sequence). The CDR3 bases are TGTGCCAGCAGGGAAAGAACCGGGACAGGGGAGACCTACGAGCAGTACTTC. As protein: CASRERTGTGETYEQYF.

The genes are TRBV9 and TRBJ2-3; weak D call: TRBD2 (6 bases). Trimming removed 5 bases from V and 1 base from J, with 14 bases in between. The CDR3 contains 15 residues. Per germline, CDR1 SGDLS and CDR2 YYNGEE. CDR3 sequence reads: CASSYSGVGTDTQYF. Written as DNA, the CDR3 is TGTGCCAGCAGTTACTCGGGAGTTGGCACAGATACGCAGTATTTT.

This chain uses TRBV6-1 with TRBJ2-5; 8 bases align to TRBD2. Germline V lookup: CDR1 MNHNS, CDR2 SASEGT. The CDR3 sequence is 13 residues long. Trimming at V came to 3 bases and at J to 4 bases, leaving 1 base not matched to a gene. CDR3 DNA sequence: TGTGCCAGCAGTGATAGCGGGGTAGAGACCCAGTACTTC. This sequence encodes CASSDSGVETQYF.

The chain recombines TRBV6-6 with TRBJ2-3; D possibly corresponds to TRBD1 (6 bases). Between the trimmed V and J ends, which lost 8 bases and 8 bases, there was a span of 23 bases. This CDR3 has 15 amino acids. Germline CDR1 reads MNHNY; CDR2 reads SVGAGI (reference sequence). CDR3 DNA: TGTGCCAGCCGTGGCAGGGGACCCCTATTAAGTACGCAGTATTTT. Translated, it gives CASRGRGPLLSTQYF.

The V call is TRBV15, the J call TRBJ1-1; 8 bases are a match to TRBD1. Germline V gene lookup returns CDR1 LNHNV and CDR2 YYDKDF (reference sequence). J lost 5 bases, V lost 3 bases, and 8 bases had no gene match. The CDR3 is 15 residues long. The CDR3 DNA is TGTGCCACCAGCAGCGACCGGACAGGGAGGACTGAAGCTTTCTTT. Translation: CATSSDRTGRTEAFF.

The rearrangement uses TRBV12-3 or TRBV12-4 and TRBJ1-2; D gene uncertain. V was trimmed by 5 bases and J by 8 bases, leaving 15 bases between them. The CDR3 has 13 residues. The DNA of the CDR3 is TGTGCCAGCAGTCGACAAGGAAGGAGGGGCTACACCTTC. Translation: CASSRQGRRGYTF.

This clone appeared a few times. V is TRBV30 and J is TRBJ1-4; the D gene is possibly TRBD1 (5 bases). Germline-derived CDR1 and CDR2 are GTSNPN and SVGIG (reference sequence). The CDR3 spans 12 residues. The V end lost 2 bases, the J end lost 5 bases, and 6 bases lay between the germline ends. CDR3 residues: CAWSPGNEKLFF. In DNA, the CDR3 is TGTGCCTGGAGTCCAGGGAATGAAAAACTGTTTTTT.

The genes are TRBV19 and TRBJ1-6; no clear D gene. V was shortened by 6 bases and J by 7 bases, with 16 bases between the two germline ends. This CDR3 region has 15 residues. The V gene's germline CDR1 is LNHDA and CDR2 SQIVND (reference sequence). The CDR3 is CASSLRTDGNSPLHF. For the CDR3, the DNA is TGTGCCAGTAGCCTTCGGACTGACGGAAATTCACCCCTCCACTTT.

This clone was seen many times. The genes are TRBV29-1 and TRBJ1-2, with D hard to call. The V gene's germline CDR1 is SQVTM and CDR2 ANQGSEA. V lost 8 bases and J 6 bases, leaving 16 bases between the germline ends. CDR3 size: 12 residues. CDR3 sequence reads: CSFTNSGNGYTF. The CDR3 DNA reads TGCAGCTTCACTAATTCGGGGAATGGCTACACCTTC.

The J gene is TRBJ2-1, the V gene TRBV7-3, with 8 bases that match TRBD2. Unmatched junction bases numbered 17, after V lost 5 bases and J lost 8 bases. From germline, CDR1 is SGHTA and CDR2 FQGTGA. The CDR3 contains 17 residues. The CDR3 reads CASSPHGGAGAGDEQFF. The CDR3, as DNA: TGTGCCAGCAGCCCCCATGGGGGAGCGGGGGCCGGGGATGAGCAGTTCTTC.

The rearrangement uses TRBV6-1 and TRBJ2-1, with 10 bases lining up with TRBD2. CDR1 is MNHNS and CDR2 is SASEGT in the germline V gene. Trimming at V came to 2 bases and at J to 8 bases, leaving 9 bases not matched to a gene. This CDR3 contains 16 residues. The CDR3 spells CASSESLASGSDEQFF. DNA of the CDR3: TGTGCCAGCAGTGAATCGTTGGCTAGCGGGAGCGATGAGCAGTTCTTC.

The chain combines TRBV3-1 (or the pseudogene TRBV3-2) with TRBJ2-5; TRBD2 agrees at 11 bases. CDR1 and CDR2 from the germline V gene are LGHDT and YNNKEL (reference sequence). J gave up 0 bases and V 5 bases, and 5 bases lay outside the gene matches. This CDR3 region has 16 residues. The CDR3 DNA sequence: TGTGCCAGCAGCGTACGGACTAGCGGGTACCAAGAGACCCAGTACTTC. This codes for CASSVRTSGYQETQYF.

The chain is built from TRBV19 and TRBJ2-3; D is unclear. Trimming shortened V by 5 bases and J by 0 bases, and 12 bases separated the two germline ends. The CDR3 length is 15 residues. Germline V gene sequence: CDR1 LNHDA, CDR2 SQIVND (reference sequence). The CDR3 nucleotides read TGTGCCAGTAGTGGTGCGCTTAGTAGCACAGATACGCAGTATTTT. Its protein is CASSGALSSTDTQYF.

This clone was seen a handful of times. This chain links TRBV19 with TRBJ2-3, with TRBD2 identical over 7 bases. The CDR3 runs to 12 residues. In germline, CDR1 is LNHDA, CDR2 SQIVND (reference sequence). The V gene end was trimmed by 9 bases and the J gene end by 8 bases; junction bases not matched to a gene: 8. For the CDR3, the DNA is TGTGCCAGCGCTATAAGGGAGGGTACGCAGTATTTT. Protein sequence: CASAIREGTQYF.

The V gene is TRBV27, the J gene TRBJ2-1; D gene ambiguous. CDR1 is MNHEY and CDR2 is SMNVEV in the germline V gene (reference sequence). V was pared by 4 bases and J by 10 bases, with 14 bases between. CDR3 length equals 13 residues. This chain's CDR3 is CASSSLTHKEQFF. The CDR3 DNA reads as TGTGCCAGCAGTTCATTGACTCATAAGGAGCAGTTCTTC.

The CDR3 coding sequence is TGTGCCAGCAGTTTGACCGGGACTAGTATGGGCGAGCAGTACTTC. This codes for CASSLTGTSMGEQYF. The rearrangement uses TRBV27 and TRBJ2-7; 8 bases are shared with TRBD2. This CDR3 contains 15 residues. The V gene end was trimmed by 3 bases and the J gene end by 6 bases; junction bases not matched to a gene: 10. CDR1 and CDR2 (germline): MNHEY, SMNVEV (reference sequence).

V usage is TRBV19 and J usage is TRBJ1-2; 8 positions match TRBD1. The CDR3 sequence is 15 residues long. Unmatched junction bases numbered 11, after V lost 3 bases and J lost 8 bases. Germline lookup yields CDR1 LNHDA and CDR2 SQIVND (reference sequence). For the CDR3, the DNA is TGTGCCAGTAGTATCGGGACAGGAATCCTCAACGGCTACACCTTC. Protein product: CASSIGTGILNGYTF.

The rearrangement joins TRBV6-5 to TRBJ2-1; TRBD2 matches at 13 bases. J gave up 6 bases and V 4 bases, and 3 bases lay outside the gene matches. This CDR3 is built from 15 residues. Germline V gene lookup returns CDR1 MNHEY and CDR2 SVGAGI. In nucleotides, the CDR3 is TGTGCCAGCAGTTGGACTAGCGGGAGTCTCAATGAGCAGTTCTTC. Its translation: CASSWTSGSLNEQFF.

This sequence joins TRBV28 and TRBJ2-7; D remains ambiguous. CDR3 length: 13 amino acids. Germline V lookup: CDR1 MDHEN, CDR2 SYDVKM. The V end was cut by 5 bases, the J end by 4 bases, with 12 bases between. This CDR3 is CASSGTEPYEQYF. The CDR3 nucleotides are TGTGCCAGCAGTGGAACAGAGCCGTACGAGCAGTACTTC.

The chain couples TRBV28 to TRBJ2-5; the match to TRBD2 covers 7 bases. Germline values: CDR1 MDHEN, CDR2 SYDVKM. J lost 0 bases, V lost 8 bases, and 9 bases had no gene match. The CDR3 loop spans 15 amino acids. CDR3 bases: TGTGCCAGCTCAAAACTAGCGCCTTACCAAGAGACCCAGTACTTC. This sequence encodes CASSKLAPYQETQYF.

The rearrangement links TRBV28 to TRBJ1-5, with D perhaps matching TRBD1 (5 bases). Germline V lookup: CDR1 MDHEN, CDR2 SYDVKM. This CDR3 comprises 14 residues. Trimming shortened V by 3 bases and J by 7 bases, and 13 bases separated the two germline ends. The CDR3: CASSFPDSFQPQHF. In DNA, the CDR3 is TGTGCCAGCAGTTTCCCAGACAGTTTCCAGCCCCAGCATTTT.

This chain connects TRBV6-5 to TRBJ2-5, with D possibly being TRBD1 (5 bases). Per germline, CDR1 MNHEY and CDR2 SVGAGI. V was clipped by 6 bases and J by 5 bases, with 7 bases between them. This CDR3 contains 11 residues. The DNA for the CDR3 is TGTGCCAGCAGCCCAGGGGAGACCCAGTACTTC. Translated: CASSPGETQYF.

The chain is built from TRBV19 and TRBJ2-3; 7 nucleotides align to TRBD2. Germline-derived CDR1 and CDR2 are LNHDA and SQIVND (reference sequence). V gave up 3 bases and J gave up 0 bases; unmatched junction bases: 3. The CDR3 sequence is 15 residues long. CDR3 amino acids: CASSIGRGSTDTQYF. CDR3 coding DNA: TGTGCCAGTAGTATTGGGCGGGGGAGCACAGATACGCAGTATTTT. Complete variable domain (other parts from reference TRBV19 and TRBJ2-3): DGGITQSPKYLFRKEGQNVTLSCEQNLNHDAMYWYRQDPGQGLRLIYYSQIVNDFQKGDIAEGYSVSREKKESFPLTVTSAQKNPTAFYLCASSIGRGSTDTQYFGPGTRLTVL.

The V and J genes are TRBV19 and TRBJ1-6; 7 bases align to TRBD1. With V trimmed by 6 bases and J by 7 bases, 6 bases remained unmatched. This CDR3 region has 14 residues. Looked up from germline, CDR1 is LNHDA and CDR2 is SQIVND (reference sequence). CDR3 residues: CASSRGGNNSPLHF. In DNA form, the CDR3 reads TGTGCCAGTAGCCGAGGGGGCAACAATTCACCCCTCCACTTT.

V usage is TRBV6-4 and J usage is TRBJ1-1, with a tentative D call TRBD1 (6 bases). V dropped 6 bases and J dropped 8 bases, with 16 bases sitting between them. The CDR3 loop spans 13 amino acids. CDR1 is MRHNA, CDR2 SNTAGT, per germline. The CDR3 DNA sequence: TGTGCCAGCAGCGAGGGGACACGCACCGAAGCTTTCTTT. Protein: CASSEGTRTEAFF.